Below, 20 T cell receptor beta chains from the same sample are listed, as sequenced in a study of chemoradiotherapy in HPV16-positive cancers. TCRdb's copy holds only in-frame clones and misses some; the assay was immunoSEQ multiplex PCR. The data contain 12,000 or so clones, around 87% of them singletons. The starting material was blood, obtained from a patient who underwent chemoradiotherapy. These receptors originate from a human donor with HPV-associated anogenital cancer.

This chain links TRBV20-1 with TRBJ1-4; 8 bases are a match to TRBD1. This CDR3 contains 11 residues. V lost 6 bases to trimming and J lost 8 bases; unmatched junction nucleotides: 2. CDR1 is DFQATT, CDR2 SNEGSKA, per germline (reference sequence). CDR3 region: CSARTGEKLFF. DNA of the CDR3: TGCAGTGCCAGGACAGGGGAAAAACTGTTTTTT.

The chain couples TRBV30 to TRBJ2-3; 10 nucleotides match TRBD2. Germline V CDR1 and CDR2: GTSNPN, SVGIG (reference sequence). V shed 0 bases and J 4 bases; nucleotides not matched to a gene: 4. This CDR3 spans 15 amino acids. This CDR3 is CAWSVLAGGADTQYF. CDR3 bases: TGTGCCTGGAGTGTTTTAGCGGGGGGAGCAGATACGCAGTATTTT.

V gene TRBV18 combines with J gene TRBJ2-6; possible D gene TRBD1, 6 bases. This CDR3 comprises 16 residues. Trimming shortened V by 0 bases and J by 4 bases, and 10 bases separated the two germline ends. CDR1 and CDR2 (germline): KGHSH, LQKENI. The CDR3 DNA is TGTGCCAGCTCACCACCGGTAACAGGGGGGGCCAACGTCCTGACTTTC. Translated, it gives CASSPPVTGGANVLTF.

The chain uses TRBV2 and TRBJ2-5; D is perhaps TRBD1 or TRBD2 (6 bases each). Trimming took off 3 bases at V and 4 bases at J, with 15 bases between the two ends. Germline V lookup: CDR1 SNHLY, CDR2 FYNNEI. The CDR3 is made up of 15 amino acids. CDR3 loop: CASSDRGVAPETQYF. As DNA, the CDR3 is TGTGCCAGCAGTGATAGGGGGGTAGCCCCAGAGACCCAGTACTTC.

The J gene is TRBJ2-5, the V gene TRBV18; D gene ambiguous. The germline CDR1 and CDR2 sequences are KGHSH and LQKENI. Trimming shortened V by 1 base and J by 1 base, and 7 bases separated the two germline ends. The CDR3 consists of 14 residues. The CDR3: CASSPREFQETQYF. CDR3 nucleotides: TGTGCCAGCTCACCACGAGAGTTCCAAGAGACCCAGTACTTC. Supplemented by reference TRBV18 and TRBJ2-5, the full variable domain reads NAGVMQNPRHLVRRRGQEARLRCSPMKGHSHVYWYRQLPEEGLKFMVYLQKENIIDESGMPKERFSAEFPKEGPSILRIQQVVRGDSAAYFCASSPREFQETQYFGPGTRLLVL.

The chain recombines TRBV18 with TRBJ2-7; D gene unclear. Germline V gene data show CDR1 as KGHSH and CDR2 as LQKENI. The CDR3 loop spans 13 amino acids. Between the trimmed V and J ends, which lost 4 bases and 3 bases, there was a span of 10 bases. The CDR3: CASSLTAYYEQYF. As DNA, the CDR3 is TGTGCCAGCTCACTAACTGCCTACTACGAGCAGTACTTC.

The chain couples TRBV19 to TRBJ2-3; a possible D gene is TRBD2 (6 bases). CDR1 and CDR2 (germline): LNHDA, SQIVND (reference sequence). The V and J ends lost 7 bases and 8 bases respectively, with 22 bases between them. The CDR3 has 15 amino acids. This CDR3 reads CASTLTRREWGTQYF. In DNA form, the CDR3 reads TGTGCCAGTACATTGACTAGACGGGAGTGGGGTACGCAGTATTTT. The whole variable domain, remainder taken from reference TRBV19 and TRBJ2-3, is DGGITQSPKYLFRKEGQNVTLSCEQNLNHDAMYWYRQDPGQGLRLIYYSQIVNDFQKGDIAEGYSVSREKKESFPLTVTSAQKNPTAFYLCASTLTRREWGTQYFGPGTRLTVL.

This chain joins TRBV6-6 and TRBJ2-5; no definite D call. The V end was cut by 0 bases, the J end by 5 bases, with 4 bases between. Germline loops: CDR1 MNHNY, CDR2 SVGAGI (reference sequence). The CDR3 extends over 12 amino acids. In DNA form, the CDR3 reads TGTGCCAGCAGTTACTCGAGGGAGACCCAGTACTTC. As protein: CASSYSRETQYF.

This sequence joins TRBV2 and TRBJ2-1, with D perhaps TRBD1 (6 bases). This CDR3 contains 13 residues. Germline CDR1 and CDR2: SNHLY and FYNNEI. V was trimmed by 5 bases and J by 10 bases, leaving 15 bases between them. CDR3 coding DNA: TGTGCCAGCAGTTACAGACCAGGGGAGGAGCAGTTCTTC. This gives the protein CASSYRPGEEQFF.

The CDR3 protein is CATSREIVSGGGTDTQYF. CDR3 in DNA: TGTGCCACCAGCAGAGAAATTGTTAGCGGGGGGGGGACAGATACGCAGTATTTT. The chain carries TRBV15 and TRBJ2-3; 11 nucleotides align to TRBD2. The junction had 8 bases not matched to a gene; V was cut back by 0 bases and J by 3 bases. CDR1 is LNHNV, CDR2 YYDKDF, per germline (reference sequence). The CDR3 length is 18 residues.

Here the CDR3 reads CASSLQGHNSPLHF. The CDR3 DNA follows: TGTGCCAGCAGCTTGCAGGGGCATAATTCACCCCTCCACTTT. This chain joins TRBV5-4 and TRBJ1-6, with D possibly TRBD1 on 6 matching bases. CDR3 size: 14 residues. V lost 1 base, J lost 5 bases, and 7 bases lay in between. Germline V gene data show CDR1 as SGHNT and CDR2 as YYREEE (reference sequence). Full variable domain (outside the CDR3, taken from reference TRBV5-4 and TRBJ1-6): ETGVTQSPTHLIKTRGQQVTLRCSSQSGHNTVSWYQQALGQGPQFIFQYYREEENGRGNFPPRFSGLQFPNYSSELNVNALELDDSALYLCASSLQGHNSPLHFGNGTRLTVT.

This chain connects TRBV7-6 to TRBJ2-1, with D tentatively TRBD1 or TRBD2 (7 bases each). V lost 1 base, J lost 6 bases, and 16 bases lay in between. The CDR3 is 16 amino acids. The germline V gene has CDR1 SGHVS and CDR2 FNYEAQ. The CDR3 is CASSLVREGAGNEQFF. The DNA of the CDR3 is TGTGCCAGCAGCTTAGTTAGGGAGGGGGCGGGCAATGAGCAGTTCTTC.

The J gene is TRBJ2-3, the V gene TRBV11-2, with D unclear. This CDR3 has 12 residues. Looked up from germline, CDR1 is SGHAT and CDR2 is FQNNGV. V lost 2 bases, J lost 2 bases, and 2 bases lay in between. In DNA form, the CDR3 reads TGTGCCAGCAGCTTAATCACAGATACGCAGTATTTT. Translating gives CASSLITDTQYF.

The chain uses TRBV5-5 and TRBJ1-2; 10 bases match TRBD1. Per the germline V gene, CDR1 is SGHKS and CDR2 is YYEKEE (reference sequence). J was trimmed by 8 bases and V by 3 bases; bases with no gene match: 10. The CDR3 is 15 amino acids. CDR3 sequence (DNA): TGTGCCAGCAGCTGGGAACCGGGACAGGGGTTGGGCTACACCTTC. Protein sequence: CASSWEPGQGLGYTF.

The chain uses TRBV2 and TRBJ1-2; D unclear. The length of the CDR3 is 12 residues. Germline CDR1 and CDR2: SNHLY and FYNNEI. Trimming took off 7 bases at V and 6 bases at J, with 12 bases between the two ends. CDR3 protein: CASTRGTDGYTF. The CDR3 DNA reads TGTGCCAGCACGCGGGGAACTGATGGCTACACCTTC.

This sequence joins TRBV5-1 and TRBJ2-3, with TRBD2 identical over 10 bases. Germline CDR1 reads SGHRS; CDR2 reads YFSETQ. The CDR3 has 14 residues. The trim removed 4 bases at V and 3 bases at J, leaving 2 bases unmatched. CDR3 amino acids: CASSDSGGTDTQYF. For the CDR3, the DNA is TGCGCCAGCAGCGATAGCGGGGGGACAGATACGCAGTATTTT.

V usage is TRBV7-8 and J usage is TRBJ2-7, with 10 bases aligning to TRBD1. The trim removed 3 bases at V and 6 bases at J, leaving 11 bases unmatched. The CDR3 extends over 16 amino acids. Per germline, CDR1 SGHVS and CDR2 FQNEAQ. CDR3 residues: CASSFEPGTGAGEQYF. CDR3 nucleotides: TGTGCCAGCAGCTTTGAACCCGGGACAGGGGCTGGCGAGCAGTACTTC.

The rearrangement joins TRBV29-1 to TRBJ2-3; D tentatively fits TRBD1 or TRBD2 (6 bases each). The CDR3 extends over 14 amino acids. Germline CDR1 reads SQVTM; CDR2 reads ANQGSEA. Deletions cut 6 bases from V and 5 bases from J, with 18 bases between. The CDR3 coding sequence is TGCAGCGTCACCGATGGGGGGCGCAGAGATACGCAGTATTTT. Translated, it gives CSVTDGGRRDTQYF.

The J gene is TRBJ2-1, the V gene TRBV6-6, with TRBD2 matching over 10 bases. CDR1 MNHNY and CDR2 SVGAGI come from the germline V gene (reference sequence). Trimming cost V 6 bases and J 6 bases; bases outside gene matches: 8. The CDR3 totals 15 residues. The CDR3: CASSPAGGRVNEQFF. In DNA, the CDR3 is TGTGCCAGCAGCCCAGCGGGGGGGCGGGTCAATGAGCAGTTCTTC.

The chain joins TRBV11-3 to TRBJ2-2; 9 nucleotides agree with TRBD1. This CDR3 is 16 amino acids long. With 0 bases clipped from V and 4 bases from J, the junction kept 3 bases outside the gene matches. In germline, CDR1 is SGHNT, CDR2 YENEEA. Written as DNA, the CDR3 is TGTGCCAGCAGCTTAGACCACAGGGGGCGCACCGGGGAGCTGTTTTTT. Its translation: CASSLDHRGRTGELFF.